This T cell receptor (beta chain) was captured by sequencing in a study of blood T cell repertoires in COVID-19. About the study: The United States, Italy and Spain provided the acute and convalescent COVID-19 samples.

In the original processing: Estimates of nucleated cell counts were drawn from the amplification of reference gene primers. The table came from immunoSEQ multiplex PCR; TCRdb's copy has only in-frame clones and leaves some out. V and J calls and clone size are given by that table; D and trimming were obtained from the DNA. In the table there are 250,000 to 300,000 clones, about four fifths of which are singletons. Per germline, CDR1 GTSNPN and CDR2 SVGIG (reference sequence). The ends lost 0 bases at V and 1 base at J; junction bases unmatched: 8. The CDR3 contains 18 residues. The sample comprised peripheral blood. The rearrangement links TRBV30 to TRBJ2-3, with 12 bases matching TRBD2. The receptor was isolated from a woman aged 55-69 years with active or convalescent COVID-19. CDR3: CAWSVSLAGGRGTDTQYF. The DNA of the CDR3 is TGTGCCTGGAGTGTTTCGCTAGCGGGGGGGCGGGGCACAGATACGCAGTATTTT.